These 21 T cell receptor beta chains were all obtained from the same sample, sequenced in a study of glioma-infiltrating T cells. Amplification of TCR alpha and beta CDR3 regions from RNA used iRepertoire nested multiplex PCR. TCRdb redid the calling of the multiplex PCR reads with MiXCR, one entry per CDR3 protein. The table has over 130,000 distinct CDR3 sequences, about two fifths seen once; the top ten hold 20% to 25%. Source material: glioma tissue, nonneoplastic brain tissue, or PBMCs (not recorded which). These receptors were taken from a human donor with low-grade glioma or glioblastoma, undergoing nonglioma brain surgery, or in good health (not recorded which).

This clonotype was observed a handful of times. The rearrangement uses TRBV10-3 and TRBJ1-6, with 10 bases identical to TRBD1. Losses at the gene ends were 7 bases for V and 6 bases for J; bases not matched to a gene: 6. Germline V gene sequence: CDR1 ENHRY, CDR2 SYGVKD. The CDR3 totals 15 residues. The CDR3 region has the DNA TGTGCCATCAAGGGGGACAGGGGACTTAATTCACCCCTCCACTTT. This gives the protein CAIKGDRGLNSPLHF.

The chain employs TRBV20-1 and TRBJ2-5; TRBD1 agrees at 8 bases. Germline CDR1 is DFQATT and CDR2 is SNEGSKA (reference sequence). This CDR3 spans 16 amino acids. V dropped 5 bases and J dropped 1; count of bases not matched to a gene: 12. DNA for the CDR3: TGCAGTGCTCCTACCACCGGGACAGGTTTCCAAGAGACCCAGTACTTC. Translation: CSAPTTGTGFQETQYF.

This clonotype was recorded a few times. V and J are TRBV6-2 or TRBV6-3 and TRBJ2-1; D might be TRBD1 or TRBD2, each matching 6 bases. Looked up from germline, CDR1 is MNHEY and CDR2 is SVGEGT. The CDR3 covers 14 residues. Trimming shortened V by 2 bases and J by 9 bases, and 14 bases separated the two germline ends. The CDR3 spells CASSYRGEKGEQFF. The CDR3, as DNA: TGTGCCAGCAGTTACAGGGGGGAGAAGGGTGAGCAGTTCTTC.

The chain is built from TRBV20-1 and TRBJ2-7; D remains unclear. The V gene's germline CDR1 is DFQATT and CDR2 SNEGSKA (reference sequence). The CDR3 spans 13 residues. V was trimmed by 7 bases and J by 10 bases, leaving 23 bases between them. The CDR3, as DNA: TGCAGTGTCCCTGCTGGGATAGGCATGACTCAGTACTTC. Translated: CSVPAGIGMTQYF.

The V call is TRBV4-1, the J call TRBJ1-2; D remains unclear. The CDR3 has 15 amino acids. V lost 0 bases and J lost 0, with 8 bases in between. Germline CDR1 reads MGHRA; CDR2 reads YSYEKL. The chain's CDR3 is CASSQDRTTNYGYTF. In nucleotides, the CDR3 is TGCGCCAGCAGCCAAGATCGAACGACTAACTATGGCTACACCTTC.

This chain links TRBV20-1 with TRBJ2-3; D ambiguous. Looked up from germline, CDR1 is DFQATT and CDR2 is SNEGSKA (reference sequence). Trimming took 0 bases from V and 7 from J, leaving 20 bases between them. The CDR3 loop spans 16 amino acids. The CDR3 DNA follows: TGCAGTGCTAGAGATCTGGTAGGATCAACTTCTTATACGCAGTATTTT. This sequence encodes CSARDLVGSTSYTQYF.

This clonotype occurred a few times. The V gene is TRBV6-2 or TRBV6-3, the J gene TRBJ2-3; TRBD2 aligns across 7 bases. J was trimmed by 5 bases and V by 2 bases; bases with no gene match: 10. The CDR3 sequence is 16 residues long. Germline CDR1 reads MNHEY; CDR2 reads SVGEGT. Here the CDR3 DNA reads TGTGCCAGCAGTTACGGGGACTATTTTCGAGGAGATACGCAGTATTTT. Encoded protein: CASSYGDYFRGDTQYF.

This clonotype was detected only a few times. The rearrangement uses TRBV10-2 and TRBJ2-5; D is tentatively TRBD1 or TRBD2 (5 bases each). Germline CDR1 reads WSHSY; CDR2 reads SAAADI. The CDR3 loop spans 12 amino acids. The V gene lost 2 bases and the J gene lost 9 bases, with 10 bases spanning the gap. The CDR3 sequence is CASSELEGSQYF. The CDR3, as DNA: TGCGCCAGCAGTGAGCTTGAGGGGTCCCAGTACTTC.

The chain carries TRBV20-1 and TRBJ2-5; tentatively, D is TRBD1 or TRBD2 (5 bases each). V lost 5 bases to trimming and J lost 2 bases, with 12 bases between them. Per the germline V gene, CDR1 is DFQATT and CDR2 is SNEGSKA (reference sequence). This CDR3 has 13 residues. The CDR3 DNA sequence: TGCAGTGCTTCCGACTGGGGGCAAGAGACCCAGTACTTC. Protein: CSASDWGQETQYF.

This clonotype appeared once. The chain carries TRBV28 and TRBJ1-2, with a weak D call TRBD1 (5 bases). The CDR3 runs to 13 residues. V was clipped by 5 bases and J by 4 bases, with 11 bases between them. Germline CDR1 and CDR2: MDHEN and SYDVKM. CDR3 in amino acids: CASSRDGAYGYTF. CDR3 DNA sequence: TGTGCCAGCAGTCGGGACGGGGCCTATGGCTACACCTTC.

This clonotype appeared many times. The chain uses TRBV27 and TRBJ2-1, with 7 positions matching TRBD2. Per germline, CDR1 MNHEY and CDR2 SMNVEV (reference sequence). V trimming: 0 bases; J trimming: 2 bases; junction bases outside the gene matches: 4. The CDR3 is 16 amino acids. The CDR3 loop is CASSLSRGRAYNEQFF. Here the CDR3 DNA reads TGTGCCAGCAGTTTATCGCGGGGGAGGGCCTACAATGAGCAGTTCTTC.

The V and J genes are TRBV20-1 and TRBJ1-5, with D uncertain. The CDR3 loop spans 13 amino acids. The V end lost 3 bases, the J end lost 0 bases, and 6 bases lay between the germline ends. CDR1 is DFQATT and CDR2 is SNEGSKA in the germline V gene (reference sequence). The CDR3 nucleotides read TGCAGTGCTAGCGGTCATAGCAATCAGCCCCAGCATTTT. Translation gives CSASGHSNQPQHF.

This clonotype appeared a few times. The V and J genes are TRBV6-2 or TRBV6-3 and TRBJ1-4, with unresolved D. Trimming took off 4 bases at V and 6 bases at J, with 6 bases between the two ends. The CDR3 contains 12 residues. The germline V gene has CDR1 MNHEY and CDR2 SVGEGT. As DNA, the CDR3 is TGTGCCAGCAGTTCCCGAGATGAAAAACTGTTTTTT. The encoded protein is CASSSRDEKLFF.

This clonotype was detected a few times. The rearrangement links TRBV3-1 to TRBJ2-7; TRBD1 matches 9 bases. Germline V gives CDR1 LGHDT, CDR2 YNNKEL (reference sequence). The trim removed 3 bases at V and 3 bases at J, leaving 6 bases unmatched. The CDR3 totals 15 residues. The chain's CDR3 is CASSQSPGQGYEQYF. In nucleotides, the CDR3 is TGTGCCAGCAGCCAGTCACCGGGACAGGGCTACGAGCAGTACTTC.

This sequence joins TRBV4-2 and TRBJ2-5; the match to TRBD2 covers 8 bases. Germline assignment: CDR1 LGHNA and CDR2 YNFKEQ. The CDR3 contains 16 residues. Trimming cost V 0 bases and J 5 bases; bases outside gene matches: 8. Here the CDR3 reads CASSQEYGRGYETQYF. CDR3 coding DNA: TGTGCCAGCAGCCAAGAATACGGGAGGGGGTATGAGACCCAGTACTTC.

V usage is TRBV5-1 and J usage is TRBJ1-1; D might be TRBD1 (5 bases). Germline CDR1 is SGHRS and CDR2 is YFSETQ. The ends were cut back, 0 bases at V and 2 bases at J, with 17 bases in the middle. The CDR3 spans 17 residues. CDR3: CASSLGRDVVFNTEAFF. As DNA, the CDR3 is TGCGCCAGCAGCTTGGGGCGGGACGTAGTGTTTAACACTGAAGCTTTCTTT. Variable domain in full (rest from reference TRBV5-1 and TRBJ1-1): KAGVTQTPRYLIKTRGQQVTLSCSPISGHRSVSWYQQTPGQGLQFLFEYFSETQRNKGNFPGRFSGRQFSNSRSEMNVSTLELGDSALYLCASSLGRDVVFNTEAFFGQGTRLTVV.

The J gene is TRBJ1-2, the V gene TRBV5-1, with 10 bases identical to TRBD1. With 4 bases clipped from V and 6 bases from J, the junction kept 9 bases outside the gene matches. This CDR3 contains 15 residues. Germline lookup yields CDR1 SGHRS and CDR2 YFSETQ. The CDR3 DNA reads as TGCGCCAGCAGCGGCGACAGGGGGCGCGTCAATGGCTACACCTTC. Translated, it gives CASSGDRGRVNGYTF.

This clonotype was seen only once. This chain links TRBV10-3 with TRBJ2-5, with D uncertain. Per germline, CDR1 ENHRY and CDR2 SYGVKD. V lost 0 bases and J lost 5, with 4 bases in between. The CDR3 is 12 residues long. CDR3 nucleotide sequence: TGTGCCATCAGTGAGTCGCAGGAGACCCAGTACTTC. Protein: CAISESQETQYF.

This clonotype was seen many times. Written as DNA, the CDR3 is TGTGCCACTAAGGGGGGAATGGGTCAGCCCCAGCATTTT. Translation: CATKGGMGQPQHF. The chain joins TRBV27 to TRBJ1-5; weak D call: TRBD1 (6 bases). Germline values: CDR1 MNHEY, CDR2 SMNVEV (reference sequence). Trimming shortened V by 10 bases and J by 6 bases, and 16 bases separated the two germline ends. The CDR3 is 13 amino acids.

The chain carries TRBV20-1 and TRBJ2-7; 11 nucleotides match TRBD2. CDR1 and CDR2 (germline): DFQATT, SNEGSKA (reference sequence). The CDR3 runs 16 residues. V was pared by 3 bases and J by 3 bases, with 10 bases of the junction left unmatched. The CDR3 here is CSARQTSGTTYYEQYF. In nucleotides, the CDR3 is TGCAGTGCTAGGCAGACTAGCGGGACTACATACTACGAGCAGTACTTC.

Worth noting for this clonotype: It is likely a read error, because the conserved phenylalanine at the end of the CDR3 is missing. This chain joins TRBV3-1 and TRBJ1-1; D is ambiguous. Trimming took 8 bases from V and 1 from J, leaving 11 bases between them. The germline V gene has CDR1 LGHDT and CDR2 YNNKEL (reference sequence). This CDR3 is built from 13 residues. The CDR3 loop is CASSEGANTEAFV. Written as DNA, the CDR3 is TGTGCCAGCTCCGAAGGAGCGAACACTGAAGCTTTCGTT.